This T cell receptor beta chain was identified during a study of T cells in Graves' hyperthyroidism and ophthalmopathy. Whole-study findings and limits: Model output signaled ophthalmopathy a median 6.5 months ahead of onset. Within blood appeared most thyroid clonotypes that had expanded above 0.001.

In this sample, this clonotype turned up many times. Its matching antigen is unknown. There were TCR beta CDR3 regions amplified from RNA transcripts. The HTBI primer set was used in a first-round RT-PCR of the TCR CDR3. Using its own MiXCR run on the multiplex PCR reads, TCRdb lists one record per CDR3 protein. The sample has approximately 610,000 distinct CDR3 sequences, around 15% seen once; the top ten hold over 3.5%. Trimming removed 5 bases from V and 5 bases from J, with 13 bases in between. Germline V gives CDR1 MNHEY, CDR2 SVGAGI. The CDR3 runs 13 residues. The sequence came from a woman aged 35 to 49 with Graves' ophthalmopathy. Sequences were obtained from blood. This chain links TRBV6-5 with TRBJ2-7, with TRBD1 as a possible D gene (5 bases). Written as DNA, the CDR3 is TGTGCCAGCAGTCCCCCAGGGTCCCACGAGCAGTACTTC. It encodes CASSPPGSHEQYF.